The 10 T cell receptor beta chains in this list originate from one sample, sequenced in a study of blood T cell repertoires in COVID-19 (TCRdb year 2020). Libraries were made using the immunoSEQ multiplex PCR assay. In TCRdb, the immuneACCESS table is reduced to in-frame sequences with V and J assigned. These tables do not hold every clone; where another copy was compared, an unresolved V gene accounts for under half, and the others remain unexplained. The sample profile shows under 350,000 clones; approximately 86% of them were found once. Roughly 4.2% of the sample is taken by the ten largest. The sample consisted of PBMCs or T cells enriched from blood (not recorded which). Receptor source: a woman aged 40 to 50 with acute COVID-19.

V usage is TRBV7-3 and J usage is TRBJ2-1; TRBD2 agrees at 13 bases. J gave up 5 bases and V 5 bases, and 3 bases lay outside the gene matches. Germline V gene sequence: CDR1 SGHTA, CDR2 FQGTGA. The CDR3 has 15 amino acids. CDR3: CASSVGTSGNNEQFF. CDR3 DNA sequence: TGTGCCAGCAGCGTCGGGACTAGCGGGAACAATGAGCAGTTCTTC.

The chain carries TRBV20-1 and TRBJ2-7; TRBD2 agrees at 8 bases. Trimming removed 8 bases from V and 5 bases from J; junction bases left unmatched: 5. The V gene's germline CDR1 is DFQATT and CDR2 SNEGSKA (reference sequence). CDR3 length equals 11 residues. The CDR3 DNA follows: TGCAGTCCCAGCGGGAGTGACGAGCAGTACTTC. Its protein is CSPSGSDEQYF.

This rearrangement joins TRBV2 to TRBJ1-2, with a tentative D call TRBD1 (6 bases). This CDR3 is 15 amino acids long. The germline V gene encodes CDR1 SNHLY and CDR2 FYNNEI. The V gene lost 8 bases and the J gene lost 2 bases, with 18 bases spanning the gap. The CDR3 region is CASSMTVGANYGYTF. In DNA, the CDR3 is TGTGCCAGCTCAATGACGGTGGGGGCGAACTATGGCTACACCTTC.

The chain combines TRBV2 with TRBJ2-1; 14 bases align to TRBD2. Per the germline V gene, CDR1 is SNHLY and CDR2 is FYNNEI. There are 17 residues in the CDR3. The V and J ends lost 3 bases and 4 bases, in that order; junction bases with no gene match: 5. The CDR3 loop reads CASSDGLAGGRYNEQFF. DNA of the CDR3: TGTGCCAGCAGTGATGGACTAGCGGGGGGCCGGTACAATGAGCAGTTCTTC.

The CDR3 DNA reads as TGCAGTGCTAGTACGACAGGGGTGGATGGCTACACCTTC. Amino acids: CSASTTGVDGYTF. The V gene is TRBV20-1, the J gene TRBJ1-2; TRBD1 agrees at 8 bases. Germline V gene sequence: CDR1 DFQATT, CDR2 SNEGSKA (reference sequence). The CDR3 consists of 13 residues. Trimming removed 3 bases from V and 6 bases from J; junction bases left unmatched: 6.

This clone was picked up one time. The chain combines TRBV7-2 with TRBJ1-2; D may be TRBD1 (6 bases). CDR1 is SGHTA, CDR2 FQGNSA, per germline. The CDR3 totals 15 residues. V was trimmed by 3 bases and J by 0 bases, leaving 11 bases between them. The CDR3 DNA follows: TGTGCCAGCAGCTTCACAGGGCAAGCTAACTATGGCTACACCTTC. Its translation: CASSFTGQANYGYTF.

V is TRBV7-2 and J is TRBJ2-5; 8 positions match TRBD1. CDR3 length: 18 amino acids. CDR1 and CDR2 from the germline V gene are SGHTA and FQGNSA. J lost 2 bases, V lost 2 bases, and 13 bases had no gene match. CDR3 sequence: CASSLRQGAHSKQETQYF. The DNA for the CDR3 is TGTGCCAGCAGCTTAAGGCAGGGGGCGCATTCGAAGCAAGAGACCCAGTACTTC.

The chain recombines TRBV4-3 with TRBJ1-6; maybe TRBD1 (5 bases). The CDR3 consists of 18 residues. CDR1 LGHNA and CDR2 YSLEER come from the germline V gene. Trimming stripped 1 base from V and 7 bases from J, with 20 bases between. The CDR3 is CASSQVVGGGGGNSPLHF. The CDR3 DNA follows: TGCGCCAGCAGCCAAGTCGTCGGTGGGGGTGGAGGGAATTCACCCCTCCACTTT.

The chain has TRBV29-1 and TRBJ1-4; no clear D gene. Germline V gene lookup returns CDR1 SQVTM and CDR2 ANQGSEA. Trimming cost V 7 bases and J 0 bases, with 15 bases left between them. The CDR3 is 15 residues long. This chain's CDR3 is CSAWTGKTTNEKLFF. The CDR3 DNA is TGCAGCGCCTGGACGGGGAAGACAACTAATGAAAAACTGTTTTTT.

This clone was counted a few times. The V gene is TRBV4-2, the J gene TRBJ2-2; TRBD2 might be the D (6 bases). V lost 4 bases to trimming and J lost 0 bases, with 15 bases between them. The germline V gene has CDR1 LGHNA and CDR2 YNFKEQ. CDR3 length: 17 residues. The CDR3 protein is CASSPLLSGANTGELFF. CDR3 coding DNA: TGTGCCAGCAGCCCTCTTCTTTCGGGGGCGAACACCGGGGAGCTGTTTTTT.